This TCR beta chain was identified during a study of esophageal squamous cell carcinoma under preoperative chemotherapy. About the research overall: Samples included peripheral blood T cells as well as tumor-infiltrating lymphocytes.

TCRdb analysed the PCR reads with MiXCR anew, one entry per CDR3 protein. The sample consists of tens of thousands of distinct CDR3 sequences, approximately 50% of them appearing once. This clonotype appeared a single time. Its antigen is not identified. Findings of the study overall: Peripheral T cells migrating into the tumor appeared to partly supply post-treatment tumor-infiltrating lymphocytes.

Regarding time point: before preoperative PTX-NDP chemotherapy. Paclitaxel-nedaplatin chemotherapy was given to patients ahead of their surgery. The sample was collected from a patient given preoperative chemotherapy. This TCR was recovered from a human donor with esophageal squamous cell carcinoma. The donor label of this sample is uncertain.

The CDR3 DNA reads as TGTGCCAGGAGGTTCGGGGGCAGTGACCCAGAGACCCAGTACTTC. Translating gives CARRFGGSDPETQYF. This chain uses TRBV7-6 with TRBJ2-5, with D perhaps TRBD1 or TRBD2 (6 bases each). The CDR3 contains 15 residues. Deletions cut 9 bases from V and 4 bases from J, with 21 bases between. Germline V gene lookup returns CDR1 SGHVS and CDR2 FNYEAQ.